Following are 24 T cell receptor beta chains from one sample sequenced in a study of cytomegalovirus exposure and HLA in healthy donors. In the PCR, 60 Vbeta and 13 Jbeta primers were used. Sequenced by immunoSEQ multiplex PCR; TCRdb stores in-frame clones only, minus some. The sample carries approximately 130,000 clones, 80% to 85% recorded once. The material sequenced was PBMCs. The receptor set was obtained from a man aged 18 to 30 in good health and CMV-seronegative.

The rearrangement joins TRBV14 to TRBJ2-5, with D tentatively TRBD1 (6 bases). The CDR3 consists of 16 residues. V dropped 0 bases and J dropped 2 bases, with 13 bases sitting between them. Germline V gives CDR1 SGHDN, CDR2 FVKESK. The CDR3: CASSQEVTGPQETQYF. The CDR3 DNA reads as TGTGCCAGCAGCCAAGAAGTCACAGGGCCGCAAGAGACCCAGTACTTC.

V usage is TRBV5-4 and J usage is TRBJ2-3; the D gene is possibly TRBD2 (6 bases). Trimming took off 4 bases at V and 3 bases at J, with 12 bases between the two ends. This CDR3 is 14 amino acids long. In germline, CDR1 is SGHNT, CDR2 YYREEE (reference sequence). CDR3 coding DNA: TGTGCCAGCAGCCTTACGGGGGAAACAGATACGCAGTATTTT. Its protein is CASSLTGETDTQYF.

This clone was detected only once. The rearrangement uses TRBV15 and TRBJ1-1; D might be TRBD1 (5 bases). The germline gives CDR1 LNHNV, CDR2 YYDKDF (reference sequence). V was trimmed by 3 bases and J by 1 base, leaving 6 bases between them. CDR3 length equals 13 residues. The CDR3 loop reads CATSRGRNTEAFF. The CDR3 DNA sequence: TGTGCCACCAGCAGGGGGCGGAACACTGAAGCTTTCTTT.

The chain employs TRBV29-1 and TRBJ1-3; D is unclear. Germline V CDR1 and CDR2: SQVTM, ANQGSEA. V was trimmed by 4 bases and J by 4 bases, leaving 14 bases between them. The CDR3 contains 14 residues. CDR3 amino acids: CSVVFAGIGNTIYF. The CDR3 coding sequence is TGCAGCGTTGTTTTTGCGGGGATCGGAAACACCATATATTTT.

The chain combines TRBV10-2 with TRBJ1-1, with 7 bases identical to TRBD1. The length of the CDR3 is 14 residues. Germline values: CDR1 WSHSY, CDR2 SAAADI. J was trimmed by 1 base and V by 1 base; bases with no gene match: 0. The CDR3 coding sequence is TGCGCCAGCAGTGAGTGGACAGGGAACACTGAAGCTTTCTTT. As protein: CASSEWTGNTEAFF.

The CDR3 DNA sequence: TGTGCCATCAGTGAGGCGTACGAGCAGTACTTC. This gives the protein CAISEAYEQYF. The chain carries TRBV10-3 and TRBJ2-7, with D unclear. CDR3 size: 11 residues. CDR1 and CDR2 from the germline V gene are ENHRY and SYGVKD. V gave up 2 bases and J gave up 4 bases, with 3 bases separating them.

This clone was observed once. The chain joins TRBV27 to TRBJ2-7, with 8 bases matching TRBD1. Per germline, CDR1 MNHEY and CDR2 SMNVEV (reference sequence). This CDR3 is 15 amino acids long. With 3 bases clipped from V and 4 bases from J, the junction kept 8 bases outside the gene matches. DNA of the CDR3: TGTGCCAGCAGTTTCCTAGGGACAGGCGGTTACGAGCAGTACTTC. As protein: CASSFLGTGGYEQYF.

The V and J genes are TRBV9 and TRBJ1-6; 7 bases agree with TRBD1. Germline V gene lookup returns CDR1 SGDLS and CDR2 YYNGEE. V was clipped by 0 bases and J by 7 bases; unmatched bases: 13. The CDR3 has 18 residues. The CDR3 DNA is TGTGCCAGCAGCGTAGATGGACAGGAGGCCCGGCGGAATTCACCCCTCCACTTT. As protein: CASSVDGQEARRNSPLHF.

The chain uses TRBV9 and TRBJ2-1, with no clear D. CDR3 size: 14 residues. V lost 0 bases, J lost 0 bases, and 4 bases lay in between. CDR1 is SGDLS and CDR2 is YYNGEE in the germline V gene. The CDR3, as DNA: TGTGCCAGCAGCGTAGCGGGCTCCTACAATGAGCAGTTCTTC. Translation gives CASSVAGSYNEQFF.

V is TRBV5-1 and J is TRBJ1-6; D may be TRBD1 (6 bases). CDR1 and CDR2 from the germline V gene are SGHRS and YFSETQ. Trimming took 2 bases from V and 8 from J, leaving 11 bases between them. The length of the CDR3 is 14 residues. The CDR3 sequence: CASSFWDTDSPLHF. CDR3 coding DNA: TGCGCCAGCAGCTTTTGGGACACTGATTCACCCCTCCACTTT. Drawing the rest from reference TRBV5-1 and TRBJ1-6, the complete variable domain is KAGVTQTPRYLIKTRGQQVTLSCSPISGHRSVSWYQQTPGQGLQFLFEYFSETQRNKGNFPGRFSGRQFSNSRSEMNVSTLELGDSALYLCASSFWDTDSPLHFGNGTRLTVT.

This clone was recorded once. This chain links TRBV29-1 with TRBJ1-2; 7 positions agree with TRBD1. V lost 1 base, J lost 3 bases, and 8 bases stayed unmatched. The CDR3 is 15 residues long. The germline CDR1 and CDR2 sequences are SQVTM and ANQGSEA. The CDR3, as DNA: TGCAGCGTTGAAGGTAGGGACAGACTCGACTATGGCTACACCTTC. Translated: CSVEGRDRLDYGYTF. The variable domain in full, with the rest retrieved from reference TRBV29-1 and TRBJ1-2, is SAVISQKPSRDICQRGTSLTIQCQVDSQVTMMFWYRQQPGQSLTLIATANQGSEATYESGFVIDKFPISRPNLTFSTLTVSNMSPEDSSIYLCSVEGRDRLDYGYTFGSGTRLTVV.

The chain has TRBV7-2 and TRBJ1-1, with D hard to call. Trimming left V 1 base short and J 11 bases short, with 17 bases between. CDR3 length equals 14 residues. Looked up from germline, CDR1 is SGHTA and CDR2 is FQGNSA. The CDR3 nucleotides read TGTGCCAGCAGCTTAGATAACTCCTGGGAGAAGGCTTTCTTT. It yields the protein CASSLDNSWEKAFF. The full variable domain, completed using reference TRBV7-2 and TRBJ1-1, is GAGVSQSPSNKVTEKGKDVELRCDPISGHTALYWYRQSLGQGLEFLIYFQGNSAPDKSGLPSDRFSAERTGGSVSTLTIQRTQQEDSAVYLCASSLDNSWEKAFFGQGTRLTVV.

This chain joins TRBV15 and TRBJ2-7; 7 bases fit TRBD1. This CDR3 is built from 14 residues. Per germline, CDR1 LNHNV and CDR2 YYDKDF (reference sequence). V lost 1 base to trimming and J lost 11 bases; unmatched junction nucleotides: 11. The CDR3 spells CATSRARDRGSEYF. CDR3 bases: TGTGCCACCAGCAGAGCCCGGGACAGAGGAAGCGAGTACTTC.

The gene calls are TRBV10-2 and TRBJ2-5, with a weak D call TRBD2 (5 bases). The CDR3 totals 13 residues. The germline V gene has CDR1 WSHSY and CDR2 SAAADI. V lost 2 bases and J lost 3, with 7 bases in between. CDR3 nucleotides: TGCGCCAGCAGTGAGACTAGTAAAGAGACCCAGTACTTC. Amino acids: CASSETSKETQYF.

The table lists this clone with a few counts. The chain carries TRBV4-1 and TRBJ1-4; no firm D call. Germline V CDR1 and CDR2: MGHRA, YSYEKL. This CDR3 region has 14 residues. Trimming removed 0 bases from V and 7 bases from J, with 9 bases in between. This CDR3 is CASSQEQEGEKLFF. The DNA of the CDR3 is TGCGCCAGCAGCCAAGAGCAGGAGGGTGAAAAACTGTTTTTT.

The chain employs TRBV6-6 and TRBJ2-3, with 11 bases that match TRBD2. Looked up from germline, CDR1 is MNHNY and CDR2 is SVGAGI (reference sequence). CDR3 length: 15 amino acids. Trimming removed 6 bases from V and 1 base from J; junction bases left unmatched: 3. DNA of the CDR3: TGTGCCAGCAGCCAGACTAGCGGGGGCACAGATACGCAGTATTTT. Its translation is CASSQTSGGTDTQYF.

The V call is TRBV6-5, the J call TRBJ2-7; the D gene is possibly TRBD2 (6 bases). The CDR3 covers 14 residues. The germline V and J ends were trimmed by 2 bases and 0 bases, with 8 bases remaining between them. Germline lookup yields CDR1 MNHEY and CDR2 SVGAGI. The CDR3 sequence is CASSYGGASYEQYF. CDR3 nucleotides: TGTGCCAGCAGTTACGGCGGGGCCTCCTACGAGCAGTACTTC.

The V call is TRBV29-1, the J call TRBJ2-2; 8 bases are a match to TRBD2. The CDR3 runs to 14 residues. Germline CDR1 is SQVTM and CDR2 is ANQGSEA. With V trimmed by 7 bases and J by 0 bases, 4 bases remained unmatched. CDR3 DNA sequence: TGCAGCGGCTGGCGGGGGGCGAACACCGGGGAGCTGTTTTTT. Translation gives CSGWRGANTGELFF.

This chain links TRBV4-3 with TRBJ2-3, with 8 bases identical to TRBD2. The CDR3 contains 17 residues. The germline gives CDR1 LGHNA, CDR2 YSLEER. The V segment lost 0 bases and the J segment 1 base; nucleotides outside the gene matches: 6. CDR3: CASSQDYATSGTDTQYF. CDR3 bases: TGCGCCAGCAGCCAAGATTACGCGACTAGCGGCACAGATACGCAGTATTTT.

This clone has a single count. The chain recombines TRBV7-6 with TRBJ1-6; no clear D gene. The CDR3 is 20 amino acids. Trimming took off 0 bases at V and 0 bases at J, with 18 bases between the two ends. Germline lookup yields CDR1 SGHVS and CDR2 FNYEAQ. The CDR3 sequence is CASSLAGAGGRSSYNSPLHF. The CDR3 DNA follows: TGTGCCAGCAGCTTAGCCGGAGCGGGAGGGAGGAGCTCCTATAATTCACCCCTCCACTTT.

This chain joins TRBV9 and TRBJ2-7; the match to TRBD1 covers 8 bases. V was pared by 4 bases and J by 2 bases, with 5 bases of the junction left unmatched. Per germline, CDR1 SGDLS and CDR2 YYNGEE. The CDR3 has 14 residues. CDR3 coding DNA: TGTGCCAGCAGCCCTTGGACAGGGACCTACGAGCAGTACTTC. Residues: CASSPWTGTYEQYF.

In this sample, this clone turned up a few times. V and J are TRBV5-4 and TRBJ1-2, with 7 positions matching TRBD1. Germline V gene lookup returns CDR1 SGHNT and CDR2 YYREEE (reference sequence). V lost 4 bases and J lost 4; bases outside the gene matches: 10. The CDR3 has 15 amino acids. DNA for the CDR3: TGTGCCAGCAGCACCAGGGGGACGCAGTCCTATGGCTACACCTTC. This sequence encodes CASSTRGTQSYGYTF. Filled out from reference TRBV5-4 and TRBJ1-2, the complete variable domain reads ETGVTQSPTHLIKTRGQQVTLRCSSQSGHNTVSWYQQALGQGPQFIFQYYREEENGRGNFPPRFSGLQFPNYSSELNVNALELDDSALYLCASSTRGTQSYGYTFGSGTRLTVV.

In DNA form, the CDR3 reads TGCGCCAGCGGTGGGGGGGGATGGGCAGATACGCAGTATTTT. Translation: CASGGGGWADTQYF. The genes are TRBV5-1 and TRBJ2-3; 7 nucleotides match TRBD2. Looked up from germline, CDR1 is SGHRS and CDR2 is YFSETQ. Trimming cost V 7 bases and J 4 bases; bases outside gene matches: 9. The CDR3 length is 14 residues.

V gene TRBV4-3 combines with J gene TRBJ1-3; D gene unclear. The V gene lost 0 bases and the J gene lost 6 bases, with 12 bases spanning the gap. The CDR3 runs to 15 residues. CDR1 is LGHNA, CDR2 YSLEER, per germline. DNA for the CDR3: TGCGCCAGCAGCCAAGAAGCACAGCTCTCAAACACCATATATTTT. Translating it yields CASSQEAQLSNTIYF.